These 30 T cell receptor beta chains were sequenced from one sample in a study of beta chain features in type 1 diabetes. Study conclusions and caveats: Moderate but significant shortening of TCRB CDR3s was recorded in all four CD4+ subsets from Type 1 diabetes patients.

The sequenced template was cDNA made from the entire isolated RNA. Generated by immunoSEQ multiplex PCR, the TCRdb table keeps only in-frame clones and is missing some. The sample lists about 270,000 clones, roughly an eighth occurring once. What these receptors recognize is not known. Sequencing was carried out using naive CD4+ T cells from blood. These receptor sequences come from a man aged 30 to 45 with type 1 diabetes.

This clone was counted a single time. This chain joins TRBV28 and TRBJ2-1, with TRBD2 identical over 7 bases. Trimming took 8 bases from V and 2 from J; bases not matched to a gene: 9. Germline CDR1 is MDHEN and CDR2 is SYDVKM. The CDR3 runs to 15 residues. CDR3 loop: CASGSLRGTYNEQFF. Written as DNA, the CDR3 is TGTGCCAGCGGCTCATTGCGGGGGACCTACAATGAGCAGTTCTTC.

The rearrangement links TRBV9 to TRBJ2-1, with D perhaps TRBD1 (6 bases). V was clipped by 4 bases and J by 0 bases, with 11 bases between them. This CDR3 spans 15 amino acids. Germline CDR1 and CDR2: SGDLS and YYNGEE. CDR3 coding DNA: TGTGCCAGCAGCCCCTCGACAGGCTCCTACAATGAGCAGTTCTTC. Amino acid sequence: CASSPSTGSYNEQFF.

There are a few counts of this clone. J is TRBJ1-1 and V is TRBV4-3, with TRBD1 identical over 7 bases. The CDR3 loop spans 15 amino acids. Germline CDR1 and CDR2: LGHNA and YSLEER. Trimming took 5 bases from V and 3 from J; bases not matched to a gene: 9. CDR3 in DNA: TGCGCCAGCAGCTGGCGACAGGGATGGGACACTGAAGCTTTCTTT. Residues: CASSWRQGWDTEAFF.

This clone occurred a few times. The rearrangement uses TRBV5-6 and TRBJ2-2, with 14 bases fitting TRBD2. In germline, CDR1 is SGHDT, CDR2 YYEEEE. The trim removed 4 bases at V and 7 bases at J, leaving 9 bases unmatched. The CDR3 is 17 residues long. This CDR3 is CASSPGGLAGVGGELFF. The CDR3 DNA reads TGTGCCAGCAGCCCAGGGGGACTAGCGGGAGTTGGCGGGGAGCTGTTTTTT.

This clone was recorded a few times. This chain uses TRBV7-2 with TRBJ2-7; D might be TRBD2 (6 bases). Germline lookup yields CDR1 SGHTA and CDR2 FQGNSA. V was shortened by 2 bases and J by 5 bases, with 16 bases between the two germline ends. CDR3 length: 15 residues. DNA of the CDR3: TGTGCCAGCAGCTTAAATTTCGTAGCGGTTGACGAGCAGTACTTC. It is translated as CASSLNFVAVDEQYF.

This clone was found a few times. The sample carries other DNA sequences with the same CDR3. J is TRBJ2-3 and V is TRBV7-3; no definite D call. The germline V gene encodes CDR1 SGHTA and CDR2 FQGTGA. V was trimmed by 4 bases and J by 0 bases, leaving 5 bases between them. The CDR3 contains 13 residues. CDR3 sequence: CASSSPSTDTQYF. DNA for the CDR3: TGTGCCAGCAGCTCCCCTAGCACAGATACGCAGTATTTT.

This chain uses TRBV7-2 with TRBJ1-4; TRBD1 matches at 7 bases. V shed 1 base, J shed 8 bases, and the junction held 4 bases outside the gene matches. The germline V gene encodes CDR1 SGHTA and CDR2 FQGNSA. The CDR3 consists of 14 residues. The chain's CDR3 is CASSLDGTVEKLFF. CDR3 coding DNA: TGTGCCAGCAGCTTAGATGGGACAGTCGAAAAACTGTTTTTT.

This clone showed up just a few times. The genes are TRBV5-1 and TRBJ2-2, with D possibly TRBD1 on 6 matching bases. The CDR3 has 14 residues. Germline CDR1 is SGHRS and CDR2 is YFSETQ. V shed 4 bases and J shed 3 bases, with 10 bases lying between them. CDR3 nucleotide sequence: TGCGCCAGCAGCCAAGGACAGTACACCGGGGAGCTGTTTTTT. Translating gives CASSQGQYTGELFF.

The chain recombines TRBV28 with TRBJ2-3; 8 bases line up with TRBD1. The CDR3 is made up of 16 amino acids. The V gene's germline CDR1 is MDHEN and CDR2 SYDVKM. The junction had 7 bases not matched to a gene; V was cut back by 4 bases and J by 1 base. CDR3 region: CASSSPSGQGTDTQYF. The CDR3, as DNA: TGTGCCAGCAGTTCCCCGTCGGGACAGGGCACAGATACGCAGTATTTT.

This rearrangement joins TRBV5-1 to TRBJ2-3; 7 bases line up with TRBD2. The CDR3 runs to 15 residues. V shed 4 bases and J 0 bases; nucleotides not matched to a gene: 5. Germline V gene lookup returns CDR1 SGHRS and CDR2 YFSETQ. The CDR3 coding sequence is TGCGCCAGCAGCGAACTAGCGTCTAGCACAGATACGCAGTATTTT. It yields the protein CASSELASSTDTQYF.

This clone turned up a few times. CDR3 sequence: CASTWALDQPQHF. The CDR3, as DNA: TGTGCCAGTACCTGGGCACTAGATCAGCCCCAGCATTTT. The chain uses TRBV19 and TRBJ1-5; no reliable D call. The CDR3 is made up of 13 amino acids. V lost 7 bases, J lost 5 bases, and 12 bases lay in between. Looked up from germline, CDR1 is LNHDA and CDR2 is SQIVND (reference sequence).

In its sample, this clone was seen a few times. The chain links TRBV29-1 to TRBJ1-2, with 11 bases aligning to TRBD1. Germline CDR1 and CDR2: SQVTM and ANQGSEA. J was trimmed by 2 bases and V by 7 bases; bases with no gene match: 3. The CDR3 runs 13 residues. CDR3 bases: TGCAGCGCCGGACAGGGGGCCAACTATGGCTACACCTTC. It is translated as CSAGQGANYGYTF.

The rearrangement uses TRBV5-1 and TRBJ2-7; a possible D gene is TRBD1 (5 bases). V was shortened by 0 bases and J by 2 bases, with 15 bases between the two germline ends. Germline-derived CDR1 and CDR2 are SGHRS and YFSETQ. The CDR3 consists of 16 residues. In DNA, the CDR3 is TGCGCCAGCAGCTTGGCAGGGATGGGCATAACCTACGAGCAGTACTTC. Protein sequence: CASSLAGMGITYEQYF.

J is TRBJ2-7 and V is TRBV29-1; possible D gene TRBD2, 5 bases. The CDR3 contains 11 residues. V was trimmed by 4 bases and J by 3 bases, leaving 7 bases between them. The germline V gene has CDR1 SQVTM and CDR2 ANQGSEA. CDR3 residues: CSVGTVYEQYF. The CDR3, as DNA: TGCAGCGTTGGGACTGTCTACGAGCAGTACTTC.

There are a few counts of this clone. V gene TRBV28 combines with J gene TRBJ2-1; 8 bases fit TRBD1. The CDR3 loop spans 15 amino acids. Per germline, CDR1 MDHEN and CDR2 SYDVKM. J gave up 8 bases and V 2 bases, and 8 bases lay outside the gene matches. The CDR3 is CASSLTGQGMYEQFF. For the CDR3, the DNA is TGTGCCAGCAGTTTAACAGGACAGGGAATGTATGAGCAGTTCTTC.

This clone was picked up a small number of times. The chain employs TRBV5-1 and TRBJ2-6; perhaps TRBD2 as D (7 bases). Germline CDR1 reads SGHRS; CDR2 reads YFSETQ. The CDR3 has 17 amino acids. The V end was cut by 4 bases, the J end by 0 bases, with 14 bases between. CDR3 loop: CASSPEGGLSGANVLTF. CDR3 sequence (DNA): TGCGCCAGCAGCCCGGAGGGGGGGCTCTCTGGGGCCAACGTCCTGACTTTC.

V gene TRBV21-1 combines with J gene TRBJ1-4; TRBD1, the table's D call, was not compared with the DNA. TRBV21-1 is tagged as a pseudogene. This CDR3 comprises 11 residues. CDR3 in amino acids: CASSKVGRALF. The CDR3 nucleotides are TGTGCCAGCAGCAAAGTCGGCAGGGCCCTTTTT.

This clone was detected only a few times. Here the CDR3 reads CASSLVGGGVGNQPQHF. The CDR3 nucleotides read TGTGCCAGCAGCTTAGTCGGGGGGGGAGTAGGCAATCAGCCCCAGCATTTT. The chain couples TRBV7-2 to TRBJ1-5, with D possibly being TRBD1 (5 bases). V lost 1 base to trimming and J lost 2 bases, with 15 bases between them. CDR1 and CDR2 (germline): SGHTA, FQGNSA. This CDR3 is 17 amino acids long.

This clone was detected only a few times. The chain recombines TRBV5-1 with TRBJ2-2; D is perhaps TRBD2 (5 bases). Germline assignment: CDR1 SGHRS and CDR2 YFSETQ. The V and J ends lost 2 bases and 4 bases respectively, with 6 bases between them. This CDR3 is 13 amino acids long. DNA of the CDR3: TGCGCCAGCAGCTTCCGGGGCACCGGGGAGCTGTTTTTT. Protein: CASSFRGTGELFF.

The chain employs TRBV5-1 and TRBJ1-1; tentative D call: TRBD1 (5 bases). Trimming pared 4 bases from V and 0 bases from J, leaving 10 bases between. The CDR3 has 14 amino acids. CDR1 SGHRS and CDR2 YFSETQ come from the germline V gene. The CDR3 reads CASSQRGLNTEAFF. CDR3 DNA: TGCGCCAGCAGCCAAAGGGGTCTGAACACTGAAGCTTTCTTT.

The chain couples TRBV6-6 to TRBJ1-2, with D possibly TRBD1 on 6 matching bases. The germline gives CDR1 MNHNY, CDR2 SVGAGI (reference sequence). The CDR3 sequence is 14 residues long. V was pared by 6 bases and J by 8 bases, with 19 bases between. The CDR3 DNA is TGTGCCAGCAGGGAAACAGGGATACTTAGGGGCTACACCTTC. Translation gives CASRETGILRGYTF.

This clone was seen only once. The same CDR3 is also encoded by other DNA sequences in this sample. The V call is TRBV6-5, the J call TRBJ2-7; 7 bases are a match to TRBD1. CDR1 MNHEY and CDR2 SVGAGI come from the germline V gene. This CDR3 contains 12 residues. V lost 6 bases and J lost 1; bases outside the gene matches: 0. Written as DNA, the CDR3 is TGTGCCAGCAGACAGGGGTCCTACGAGCAGTACTTC. This sequence encodes CASRQGSYEQYF.

This clone was seen a handful of times. This rearrangement joins TRBV6-5 to TRBJ2-3; D gene uncertain. Germline V gene data show CDR1 as MNHEY and CDR2 as SVGAGI. V lost 2 bases and J lost 3, with 12 bases in between. The CDR3 runs to 15 residues. This CDR3 reads CASSYATPRTDTQYF. The CDR3 DNA is TGTGCCAGCAGTTACGCTACCCCCCGGACAGATACGCAGTATTTT.

This chain joins TRBV28 and TRBJ2-7; D might be TRBD2 (7 bases). V lost 7 bases, J lost 5 bases, and 24 bases lay in between. Germline assignment: CDR1 MDHEN and CDR2 SYDVKM. The CDR3 length is 16 residues. The CDR3 coding sequence is TGTGCCAGCAACATGGCAGGGAGGGGGGTTTTGGACGAGCAGTACTTC. It specifies CASNMAGRGVLDEQYF.

This clone has a handful of counts. The chain joins TRBV6-1 to TRBJ2-4, with D tentatively TRBD1 (6 bases). Germline V gene lookup returns CDR1 MNHNS and CDR2 SASEGT. CDR3 length: 15 amino acids. Trimming shortened V by 6 bases and J by 8 bases, and 20 bases separated the two germline ends. In DNA form, the CDR3 reads TGTGCCAGCAGAGGGGGTGGAGGCAGGGTTGACATTCAGTACTTC. As protein: CASRGGGGRVDIQYF.

This rearrangement joins TRBV2 to TRBJ1-2; tentative D call: TRBD1 (5 bases). V was cut by 3 bases and J by 7 bases, with 9 bases left in between. This CDR3 is built from 12 residues. Germline values: CDR1 SNHLY, CDR2 FYNNEI. The CDR3 loop is CASSDGGRGYTF. Written as DNA, the CDR3 is TGTGCCAGCAGTGACGGGGGACGTGGCTACACCTTC.

The chain carries TRBV4-2 and TRBJ2-7; 9 nucleotides align to TRBD2. The V gene end was trimmed by 0 bases and the J gene end by 3 bases; junction bases not matched to a gene: 12. In germline, CDR1 is LGHNA, CDR2 YNFKEQ. The CDR3 spans 18 residues. CDR3 sequence (DNA): TGTGCCAGCAGCCAAGATATAGTGGCTAGCGGGGTCAACTACGAGCAGTACTTC. It encodes CASSQDIVASGVNYEQYF.

A few counts support this clone. The chain employs TRBV10-2 and TRBJ2-1, with TRBD2 matching 12 bases. Germline V gene data show CDR1 as WSHSY and CDR2 as SAAADI. This CDR3 region has 14 residues. V shed 7 bases, J shed 7 bases, and the junction held 5 bases outside the gene matches. The CDR3 spells CASTNGLAGNEQFF. The CDR3 nucleotides read TGCGCCAGCACCAATGGACTAGCGGGGAATGAGCAGTTCTTC.

This clone was seen more than once but under ten times. The chain links TRBV5-1 to TRBJ2-2; a possible D gene is TRBD1 (6 bases). V was shortened by 2 bases and J by 3 bases, with 11 bases between the two germline ends. CDR3 length: 15 amino acids. Germline V gene data show CDR1 as SGHRS and CDR2 as YFSETQ. The CDR3 DNA is TGCGCCAGCAGCTTCGAGGACAGCCACACCGGGGAGCTGTTTTTT. This gives the protein CASSFEDSHTGELFF.

The chain uses TRBV7-9 and TRBJ2-7, with TRBD2 matching over 11 bases. Germline values: CDR1 SEHNR, CDR2 FQNEAQ (reference sequence). Losses at the gene ends were 5 bases for V and 0 bases for J; bases not matched to a gene: 3. The CDR3 totals 15 residues. Here the CDR3 reads CASSRTSGPSYEQYF. As DNA, the CDR3 is TGTGCCAGCAGCAGGACTAGCGGGCCCTCCTACGAGCAGTACTTC.